This T cell receptor (beta chain) appears in the sequencing data of a study of blood T cell repertoires in COVID-19. Study background: Samples representing acute and convalescent COVID-19 were sourced from the United States, Italy and Spain.

The CDR3 totals 14 residues. V was clipped by 4 bases and J by 7 bases; unmatched bases: 6. Per germline, CDR1 SGHTA and CDR2 FQGNSA. In the authors' methods: Amplification from reference gene primers served as the basis for estimated nucleated cell counts. Assay: immunoSEQ multiplex PCR; the TCRdb copy retains only in-frame clones and omits some. V, J and clone size derive from that table, while D and trimming were established from the DNA sequence. This repertoire shows 280,000 or so clones, approximately 88% found once; its top ten account for 9% to 9.5%. The clonotype was recovered from a man aged 18 to 29 with active or convalescent COVID-19. The sequenced sample consisted of peripheral blood. The J gene is TRBJ2-5, the V gene TRBV7-2; 10 bases match TRBD2. CDR3 sequence reads: CASSSGLAFGTQYF. The CDR3 coding sequence is TGTGCCAGCAGCTCGGGACTAGCGTTCGGGACCCAGTACTTC.